The present T cell receptor beta chain was sequenced within a study of CD8+CD57+ T cells in acquired aplastic anemia. Overall study context: Sorted CD4+ and CD8+ cell DNA averaged roughly 3.2 ug. Study-wide findings and caveats: The study identified under 30 CD8+ CDR3 sequences shared by patients and controls.

Sequencing was done on patients that had shown CD8+CD57+ cell expansion by flow cytometry. Every patient had severe acquired aplastic anemia. TCR beta VDJ combinations and CDR3 sequences were profiled from genomic DNA. In TCRdb, the reads were re-called with MiXCR into one record per CDR3 protein. The sample includes around 190,000 distinct CDR3 sequences, about 50% of them seen just once. Ten or more counts support this clonotype. The antigen is unknown. This receptor was identified in a human donor with aplastic anemia. The sample comprised sorted CD4+, CD8+, or CD8+CD57+ T cells (not recorded which) from PBMCs.

CDR3 bases: TGTGCCAGCAGCCAAGGGGCCAGGGTGGTCTACTTC. Translated, it gives CASSQGARVVYF. The V call is TRBV3-1, the J call TRBJ2-7, with TRBD1 as a possible D gene (5 bases). The CDR3 has 12 residues. Germline V gives CDR1 LGHDT, CDR2 YNNKEL (reference sequence). Trimming removed 1 base at V and 13 bases at J, with 14 bases between.